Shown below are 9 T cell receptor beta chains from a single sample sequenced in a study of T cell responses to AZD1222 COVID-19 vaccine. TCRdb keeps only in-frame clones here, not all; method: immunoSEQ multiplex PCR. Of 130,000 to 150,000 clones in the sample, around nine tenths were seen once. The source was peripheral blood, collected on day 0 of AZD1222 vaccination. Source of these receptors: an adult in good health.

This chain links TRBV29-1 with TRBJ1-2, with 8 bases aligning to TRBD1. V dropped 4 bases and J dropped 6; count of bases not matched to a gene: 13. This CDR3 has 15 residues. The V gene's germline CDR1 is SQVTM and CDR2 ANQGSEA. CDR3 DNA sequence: TGCAGCGTTGTTGGCAGGGGGCTTGGGGAAAATGGCTACACCTTC. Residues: CSVVGRGLGENGYTF.

The CDR3 coding sequence is TGTGCCAGCAGTCGGGACAGGGGAATTTCTGAAGCTTTCTTT. Protein sequence: CASSRDRGISEAFF. V and J are TRBV7-9 and TRBJ1-1; TRBD1 agrees at 10 bases. The CDR3 sequence is 14 residues long. J lost 6 bases, V lost 6 bases, and 7 bases had no gene match. Germline assignment: CDR1 SEHNR and CDR2 FQNEAQ (reference sequence).

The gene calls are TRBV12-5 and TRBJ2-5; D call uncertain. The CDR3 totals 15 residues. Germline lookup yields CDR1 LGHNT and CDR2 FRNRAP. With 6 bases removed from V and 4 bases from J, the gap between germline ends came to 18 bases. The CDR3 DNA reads TGTGCTAGTGGCCCGCCGGGTCCAGCTGGAGAGACCCAGTACTTC. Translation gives CASGPPGPAGETQYF.

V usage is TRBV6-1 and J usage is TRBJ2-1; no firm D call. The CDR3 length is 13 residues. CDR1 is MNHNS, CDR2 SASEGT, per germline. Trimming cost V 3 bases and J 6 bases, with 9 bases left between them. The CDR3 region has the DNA TGTGCCAGCAGTGATCCTGGACGCAATGAGCAGTTCTTC. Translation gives CASSDPGRNEQFF.

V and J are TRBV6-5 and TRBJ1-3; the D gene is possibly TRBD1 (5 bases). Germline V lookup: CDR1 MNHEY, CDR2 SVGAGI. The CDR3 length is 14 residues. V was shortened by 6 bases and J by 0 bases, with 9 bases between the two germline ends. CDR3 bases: TGTGCCAGCAGGACAGTATACTCTGGAAACACCATATATTTT. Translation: CASRTVYSGNTIYF.

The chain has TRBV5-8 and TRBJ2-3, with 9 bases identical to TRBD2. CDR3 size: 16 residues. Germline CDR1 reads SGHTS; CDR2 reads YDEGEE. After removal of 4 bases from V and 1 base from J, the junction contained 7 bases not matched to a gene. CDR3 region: CASSPGLAIGTDTQYF. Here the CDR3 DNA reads TGTGCCAGCAGCCCGGGACTAGCCATTGGCACAGATACGCAGTATTTT. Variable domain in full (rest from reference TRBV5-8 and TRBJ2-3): EAGVTQSPTHLIKTRGQQATLRCSPISGHTSVYWYQQALGLGLQFLLWYDEGEERNRGNFPPRFSGRQFPNYSSELNVNALELEDSALYLCASSPGLAIGTDTQYFGPGTRLTVL.

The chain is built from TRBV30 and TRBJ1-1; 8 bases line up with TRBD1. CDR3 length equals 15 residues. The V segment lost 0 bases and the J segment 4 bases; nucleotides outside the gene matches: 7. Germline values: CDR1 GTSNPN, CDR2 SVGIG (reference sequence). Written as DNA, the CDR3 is TGTGCCTGGAGTGTATCAGGGGGCCGGTTCACTGAAGCTTTCTTT. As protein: CAWSVSGGRFTEAFF.

CDR3 sequence: CRPMNTEAFF. The DNA of the CDR3 is TGCAGACCCATGAACACTGAAGCTTTCTTT. This chain links TRBV20-1 with TRBJ1-1, with unresolved D. The CDR3 length is 10 residues. The V gene's germline CDR1 is DFQATT and CDR2 SNEGSKA (reference sequence).

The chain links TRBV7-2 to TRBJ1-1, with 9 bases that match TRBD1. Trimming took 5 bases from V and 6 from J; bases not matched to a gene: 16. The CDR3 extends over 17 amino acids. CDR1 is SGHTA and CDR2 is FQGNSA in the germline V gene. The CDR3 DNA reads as TGTGCCAGCAGCGTATCCCGAGCGGGACAGGGTATCCCTGAAGCTTTCTTT. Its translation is CASSVSRAGQGIPEAFF.